The T cell receptor beta chain under discussion was sequenced for a study of preoperative IRX-2 immunotherapy in early breast cancer. Treatment given: preoperative locoregional IRX-2 cytokine immunotherapy. Patients received preoperative, locoregional IRX-2 cytokine immunotherapy in a phase Ib study. This CDR3 contains 16 residues. Germline V gene lookup returns CDR1 SNHLY and CDR2 FYNNEI. Between the trimmed V and J ends, which lost 1 base and 4 bases, there was a span of 16 bases. Repertoires were generated with immunoSEQ multiplex PCR, while TCRdb's copy carries only in-frame clones and drops some. The profile shows fewer than 30,000 clones, almost 90% of them singletons.

This clonotype was sampled from a human donor with breast cancer. V and J are TRBV2 and TRBJ1-2, with D possibly being TRBD1 (5 bases). This material was acquired from a patient treated with IRX-2 immunotherapy. Here the CDR3 reads CASSEGRQPLRYGYTF. The CDR3 DNA reads as TGTGCCAGCAGTGAAGGGCGACAGCCTCTCCGCTATGGCTACACCTTC.